Shown below are 12 T cell receptor beta chains from a single sample sequenced in a study of blood T cell repertoires in COVID-19. The repertoire was sequenced with immunoSEQ multiplex PCR; TCRdb's copy has only in-frame clones and lacks some. The data contain about 160,000 clones, about four fifths of them singletons. The sample comprised peripheral blood. Every receptor here comes from a human donor with acute or convalescent COVID-19. The donor label of this sample is uncertain.

J is TRBJ1-4 and V is TRBV5-1, with D maybe TRBD1 (5 bases). Germline values: CDR1 SGHRS, CDR2 YFSETQ. This CDR3 comprises 16 residues. Trimming took 0 bases from V and 2 from J, leaving 11 bases between them. The CDR3 sequence: CASSLAQPGTNEKLFF. CDR3 DNA sequence: TGCGCCAGCAGCTTGGCCCAGCCAGGGACTAATGAAAAACTGTTTTTT.

This rearrangement joins TRBV12-3 or TRBV12-4 to TRBJ1-2; the D is unclear. V was trimmed by 3 bases and J by 1 base, leaving 6 bases between them. This CDR3 is 13 amino acids long. CDR3 protein: CASSFGFNYGYTF. The CDR3 DNA reads TGTGCCAGCAGTTTCGGGTTTAACTATGGCTACACCTTC.

The rearrangement uses TRBV19 and TRBJ2-7; tentatively, D is TRBD1 (6 bases). Germline V CDR1 and CDR2: LNHDA, SQIVND (reference sequence). This CDR3 contains 16 residues. The ends were cut back, 6 bases at V and 2 bases at J, with 20 bases in the middle. CDR3 nucleotide sequence: TGTGCCAGTAGGACGACAGGTCCCCTAATCACCTACGAGCAGTACTTC. Protein: CASRTTGPLITYEQYF. The variable domain in full, with the rest retrieved from reference TRBV19 and TRBJ2-7, is DGGITQSPKYLFRKEGQNVTLSCEQNLNHDAMYWYRQDPGQGLRLIYYSQIVNDFQKGDIAEGYSVSREKKESFPLTVTSAQKNPTAFYLCASRTTGPLITYEQYFGPGTRLTVT.

The chain uses TRBV4-1 and TRBJ2-5; 7 nucleotides align to TRBD1. The CDR3 covers 16 residues. From germline, CDR1 is MGHRA and CDR2 YSYEKL. V gave up 2 bases and J gave up 1 base; unmatched junction bases: 7. In DNA form, the CDR3 reads TGCGCCAGCAGCCAAACGGGACAGAGCAGCCAAGAGACCCAGTACTTC. This translates into CASSQTGQSSQETQYF.

This sequence joins TRBV6-2 or TRBV6-3 and TRBJ2-3; tentatively, D is TRBD2 (7 bases). Germline loops: CDR1 MNHEY, CDR2 SVGEGT. The germline V and J ends were trimmed by 0 bases and 6 bases, with 16 bases remaining between them. CDR3 length equals 16 residues. Here the CDR3 reads CASSYSGGPGPDTQYF. Here the CDR3 DNA reads TGTGCCAGCAGTTACTCGGGGGGGCCAGGGCCGGATACGCAGTATTTT.

The table lists this clone with a few counts. The V gene is TRBV4-2, the J gene TRBJ2-3; 8 positions agree with TRBD2. The CDR3 runs to 16 residues. The germline V gene encodes CDR1 LGHNA and CDR2 YNFKEQ. The J segment lost 0 bases and the V segment lost 4 bases, leaving 6 bases of the junction unmatched. CDR3 DNA: TGTGCCAGCAGCCCCAGCGGGGGCTCTAGCACAGATACGCAGTATTTT. This translates into CASSPSGGSSTDTQYF.

This chain connects TRBV5-4 to TRBJ1-1; 9 bases match TRBD1. The V gene's germline CDR1 is SGHNT and CDR2 YYREEE (reference sequence). This CDR3 has 16 residues. V was pared by 2 bases and J by 0 bases, with 5 bases of the junction left unmatched. CDR3 coding DNA: TGTGCCAGCAGCTTCGGCCGGACAGGGGTGAACACTGAAGCTTTCTTT. Translating gives CASSFGRTGVNTEAFF.

V usage is TRBV18 and J usage is TRBJ1-1, with 9 nucleotides matching TRBD1. Germline CDR1 is KGHSH and CDR2 is LQKENI. The CDR3 runs 15 residues. Trimming took 2 bases from V and 3 from J; bases not matched to a gene: 4. CDR3 in DNA: TGTGCCAGCTCACCAGGGACAGGGTGGGACACTGAAGCTTTCTTT. It is translated as CASSPGTGWDTEAFF.

The CDR3 region has the DNA TGTGCCAGCAACCCATTACAGCGGAGCACAGATACGCAGTATTTT. It yields the protein CASNPLQRSTDTQYF. This chain uses TRBV6-5 with TRBJ2-3; D perhaps matches TRBD2 (5 bases). Trimming took 7 bases from V and 0 from J, leaving 14 bases between them. The CDR3 sequence is 15 residues long. Germline lookup yields CDR1 MNHEY and CDR2 SVGAGI.

V and J are TRBV5-1 and TRBJ1-1, with 8 bases lining up with TRBD1. CDR3 size: 15 residues. Germline V lookup: CDR1 SGHRS, CDR2 YFSETQ. The V segment lost 4 bases and the J segment 4 bases; nucleotides outside the gene matches: 9. Here the CDR3 reads CASSRASDRGTEAFF. The CDR3 nucleotides are TGCGCCAGCAGCCGGGCCTCCGACAGGGGCACTGAAGCTTTCTTT.

The table lists this clone with a count of one. The genes are TRBV7-2 and TRBJ2-3; 8 nucleotides agree with TRBD2. This CDR3 is built from 14 residues. The germline CDR1 and CDR2 sequences are SGHTA and FQGNSA. The V and J ends lost 3 bases and 3 bases, in that order; junction bases with no gene match: 2. The CDR3 DNA sequence: TGTGCCAGCAGCTTGGGACTAGAAACAGATACGCAGTATTTT. This gives the protein CASSLGLETDTQYF.

This rearrangement joins TRBV12-3 or TRBV12-4 to TRBJ1-2; a possible D gene is TRBD1 (5 bases). Trimming cost V 7 bases and J 6 bases, with 15 bases left between them. This CDR3 is 13 amino acids long. DNA for the CDR3: TGTGCCAGCAACCCCGGGGGTCCTCATGGCTACACCTTC. Translated: CASNPGGPHGYTF.